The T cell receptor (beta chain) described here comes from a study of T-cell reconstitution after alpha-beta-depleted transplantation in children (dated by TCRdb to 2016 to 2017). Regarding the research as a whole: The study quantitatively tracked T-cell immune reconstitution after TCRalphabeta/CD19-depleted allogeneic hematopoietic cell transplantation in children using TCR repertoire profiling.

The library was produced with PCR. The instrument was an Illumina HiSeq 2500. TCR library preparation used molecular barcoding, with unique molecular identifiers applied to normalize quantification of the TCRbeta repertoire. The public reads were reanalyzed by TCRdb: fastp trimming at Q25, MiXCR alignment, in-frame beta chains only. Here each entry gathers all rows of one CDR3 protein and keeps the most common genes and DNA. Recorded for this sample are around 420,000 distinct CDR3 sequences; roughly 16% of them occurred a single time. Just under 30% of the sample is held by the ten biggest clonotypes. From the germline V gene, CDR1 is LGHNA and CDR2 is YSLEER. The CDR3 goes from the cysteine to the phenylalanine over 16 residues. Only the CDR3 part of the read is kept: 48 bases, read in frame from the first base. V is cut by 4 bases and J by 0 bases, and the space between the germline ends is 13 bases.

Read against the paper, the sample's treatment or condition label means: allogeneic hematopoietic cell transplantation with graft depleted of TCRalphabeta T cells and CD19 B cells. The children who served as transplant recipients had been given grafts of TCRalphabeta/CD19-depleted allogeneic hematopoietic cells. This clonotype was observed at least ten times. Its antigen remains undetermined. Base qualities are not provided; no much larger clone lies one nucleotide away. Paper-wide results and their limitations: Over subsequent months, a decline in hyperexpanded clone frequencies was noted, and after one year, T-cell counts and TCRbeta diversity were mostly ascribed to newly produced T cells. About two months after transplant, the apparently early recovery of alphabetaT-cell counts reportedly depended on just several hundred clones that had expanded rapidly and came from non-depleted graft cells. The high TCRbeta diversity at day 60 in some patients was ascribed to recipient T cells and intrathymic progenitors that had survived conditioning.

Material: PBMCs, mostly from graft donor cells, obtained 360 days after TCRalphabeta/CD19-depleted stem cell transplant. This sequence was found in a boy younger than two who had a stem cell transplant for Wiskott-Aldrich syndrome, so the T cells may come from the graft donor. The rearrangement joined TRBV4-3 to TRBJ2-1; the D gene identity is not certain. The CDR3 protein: CASSRTIESSYNEQFF. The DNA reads TGCGCCAGCAGCCGTACGATAGAGAGCTCCTACAATGAGCAGTTCTTC.